This TCR beta chain is drawn from a study of shared clonotypes between healthy human individuals. At the level of the study: A couple of women and three men aged 18 to 49 made up the donors.

The germline CDR1 and CDR2 sequences are MNHNS and SASEGT. The CDR3 spans 13 residues. Between the trimmed V and J ends, which lost 5 bases and 3 bases, there was a span of 10 bases. As to this clone: What it binds is not known.

Study-wide results and limits: In the sorted subsets, rarefaction showed sequencing was incomplete despite large depth.

Assay runs were performed at deep level. Once extracted for a subset, genomic DNA was divided evenly among several immunoSEQ plates. Sequencing used immunoSEQ multiplex PCR; TCRdb keeps in-frame clones, though not all of them. The table has roughly 1 million clones, roughly 80% seen once; the top ten hold 1.4%. The specimen sequenced was memory CD4+ T cells sorted from blood. Specified subset: CD45RA-negative fraction. This clonotype originated in a man between 18 and 35 years old in good health. V gene TRBV6-1 combines with J gene TRBJ1-1; no definite D call. Written as DNA, the CDR3 is TGTGCCAGCAGTACCGGGGTGCACACTGAAGCTTTCTTT. As protein: CASSTGVHTEAFF.